These T cell receptor beta chains were read from a single sample in a study of cytomegalovirus exposure and HLA in healthy donors. Clones were read by immunoSEQ multiplex PCR, and TCRdb kept only the in-frame ones, dropping some. The top ten clones hold around 5% of a sample with some 120,000 clones, around three quarters of them seen once. Material for sequencing was PBMCs. All receptors derive from a man aged 25 to 40 in good health and CMV-seronegative. The CDR3 runs from the conserved cysteine through the conserved F or W. Each record gives: V gene, CDR3 protein.

TRBV7-9 CASSHSGTVNSGANVLTF
TRBV4-3 CASSQNTGLDTQYF
TRBV7-3 CASSTGNTEAFF
TRBV7-8 CASSLPHAGNRFSKDGYTF
TRBV4-3 CASSQDRTGLETQYF
TRBV7-2 CASSYGQGIGYEQYF
TRBV4-2 CASSPRDSSYEQYF
TRBV6-1 CASSEFPPGSYEQYF
TRBV6-5 CASSSIAGSQFF
TRBV6-4 CATRQGVYGYTF
TRBV29-1 CSVGTGAGEQYF
TRBV13 CASSFGPNRGVDNEQFF
TRBV19 CASSSPGQGQETQYF
TRBV10-1 CASSARDRGYGYTF
TRBV28 CASSSTGTSSTDTQYF
TRBV5-5 CASSPHGAGPYNEQFF
TRBV7-3 CASSYSGGSGSEQFF
TRBV11-2 CASTPEAGPYSYEQYF
TRBV28 CASSNTEEGYVEKLFF
TRBV10-3 CAISVGGQGADTQYF
TRBV18 CASSPFSDQPQHF
TRBV6-1 CASRVGKVSYEQYF
TRBV19 CASSLRQTGLYMNTEAFF
TRBV5-1 CASSLEGTSYNEQFF
TRBV9 CASSASRGLDSPLHF
TRBV7-2 CASSLGILAGVGETQYF
TRBV11-2 CASSLEAGGTYEQYF
TRBV5-8 CASSFVGPTTEAFF
TRBV5-6 CASSHPPRPGGSTEAFF
TRBV28 CASGSPNQYEQYF
TRBV7-2 CASSPGQGAYEQYF
TRBV5-1 CASSLGLAGSWNEQFF
TRBV28 CASTRTTYSNQPQHF
TRBV18 CASSGGQGDYGYTF
TRBV9 CASSVAGTGAWTEAFF
TRBV4-1 CASSQVPGTGVLSYEQYF
TRBV7-2 CASSSGLAGREAQYF
TRBV2 CASSVLGVSTEAFF
TRBV6-1 CASSHSGSSYNEQFF
TRBV28 CATHSGPYAAYF
TRBV28 CASNTGGLGYTF
TRBV18 CASSFQLRNTEAFF
TRBV15 CATSRGLAGPHEQYF
TRBV11-2 CASSLRESSYEQYF
TRBV9 CASSATGKETQYF
TRBV5-1 CASSLASGSFYEQYF
TRBV6-6 CASSREPSGFTDTQYF
TRBV29-1 CSFRLAGVNEQFF